This record covers a single T cell receptor beta chain. The sample comes from a study of blood T cell repertoires in COVID-19. The CDR3 has 13 residues. Germline CDR1 is SGHTA and CDR2 is FQGNSA. V lost 5 bases and J lost 9, with 11 bases in between. Original handling: Reference gene primer amplification in the assay estimated nucleated cell counts. TCRdb keeps only in-frame clones here, not all; method: immunoSEQ multiplex PCR. Clone size and the V and J calls come from that table; the DNA yielded D and trimming. The table has 250,000 to 300,000 clones, around 89% seen once. The V and J genes are TRBV7-2 and TRBJ1-6; D may be TRBD1 (5 bases). The specimen sequenced was peripheral blood. The clonotype comes from a middle-aged man with acute or convalescent COVID-19. The CDR3 is CASSRGGSSPLHF. Here the CDR3 DNA reads TGTGCCAGCAGCCGCGGGGGGAGTTCACCCCTCCACTTT.